The sequence of this T cell receptor (beta chain) was determined in a study of blood T cell repertoires in COVID-19. Study at large: Samples representing acute and convalescent COVID-19 were sourced from the United States, Italy and Spain.

Profiled with immunoSEQ multiplex PCR; TCRdb holds only in-frame clones, not every one. Of around 150,000 clones in the sample, 80% to 85% were seen once. Sequenced material: PBMCs or T cells enriched from blood (not recorded which). This receptor was obtained from a woman aged 55 to 70 who had recovered from COVID-19.

In DNA form, the CDR3 reads TGTGCCAGCAGCCAAGGGGGGGGACGCTATGGCTACACCTTC. Its protein product is CASSQGGGRYGYTF. The chain is built from TRBV3-1 (or the pseudogene TRBV3-2) and TRBJ1-2; D possibly corresponds to TRBD1 (5 bases). The CDR3 totals 14 residues. CDR1 and CDR2 from the germline V gene are LGHDT and YNNKEL (reference sequence). V was cut by 1 base and J by 4 bases, with 10 bases left in between.